The T cell receptor (beta chain) under discussion was sequenced for a study of blood T cells in healthy people across ages. Concerning this clonotype: The antigen remains undetermined.

In terms of origin and age, donors were healthy Caucasian individuals from Russia aged about 6 to 95. Trimming took off 5 bases at V and 2 bases at J, with 7 bases between the two ends. The CDR3 is 13 amino acids. Study-wide points: A roughly linear age-dependent decrease characterized TCR beta diversity per million T cells. It was held that diversity estimates obtained from one million T cells represented underestimates.

The authors ran a second PCR of 7 to 11 cycles using a sample-barcoded 5' primer and a J-beta primer mix. With 12 random nucleotides, a template-switch adaptor tagged each individual cDNA molecule. TCRdb independently ran MiXCR on the 5' RACE reads; one entry per CDR3 protein. The sample lists around 800,000 distinct CDR3 sequences, 46% occurring once. The sample was blood. The origin of this receptor is a man aged 80 or over in good health. The chain carries TRBV12-3 or TRBV12-4 and TRBJ1-5; D not resolved. Here the CDR3 DNA reads TGTGCCAGCAGTCGGAACGGCAATCAGCCCCAGCATTTT. It encodes CASSRNGNQPQHF.